The 4 T cell receptor beta chains below all came from one sample that was sequenced in a study of immune heterogeneity within non-small cell lung tumors. Using 32 V and 13 J primers, multiplex PCR amplified TCR beta CDR3. TCRdb fed the multiplex PCR reads into MiXCR, producing one record per CDR3 protein. The sample has around 11,000 distinct CDR3 sequences, approximately 21% seen once. Genomic DNA extracted from bulk tumor tissue served as template. A total of about 550 ng was used per sample. Biopsy collection occurred during surgery, with several far-apart biopsies per primary tumor. Before undergoing curative surgery, patients had newly diagnosed non-small cell lung cancer that was untreated. Source material: lung tumor tissue. These receptors came from a man aged 60 to 69 with non-small cell lung cancer.

By proportion, this clonotype is medium-sized. The chain joins TRBV12-3 or TRBV12-4 to TRBJ1-3; D is ambiguous. The CDR3 extends over 18 amino acids. The ends were cut back, 1 base at V and 0 bases at J, with 16 bases in the middle. The CDR3 DNA is TGTGCCAGCAGTTTAGGGGGAGAGCGCCGGCGCTCTGGAAACACCATATATTTT. Translated, it gives CASSLGGERRRSGNTIYF.

The chain employs TRBV19 and TRBJ2-1, with D maybe TRBD2 (5 bases). CDR3 size: 16 residues. Trimming took 1 base from V and 4 from J, leaving 14 bases between them. The germline CDR1 and CDR2 sequences are LNHDA and SQIVND (reference sequence). The DNA for the CDR3 is TGTGCCAGTAGTATAGTTGCAGGAACGGGGTACAATGAGCAGTTCTTC. This translates into CASSIVAGTGYNEQFF.

The chain recombines TRBV20-1 with TRBJ2-5; the match to TRBD2 covers 13 bases. CDR1 is DFQATT, CDR2 SNEGSKA, per germline (reference sequence). V trimming: 3 bases; J trimming: 5 bases; junction bases outside the gene matches: 9. The CDR3 length is 16 residues. CDR3 amino acids: CSASVAGTSGTETQYF. CDR3 sequence (DNA): TGCAGTGCTAGCGTGGCCGGGACTAGCGGGACGGAGACCCAGTACTTC.

This clonotype is labeled medium-sized (0.01 to 0.1%). The gene calls are TRBV30 and TRBJ2-3; D uncertain. This CDR3 contains 12 residues. Trimming left V 3 bases short and J 6 bases short, with 10 bases between. The germline gives CDR1 GTSNPN, CDR2 SVGIG (reference sequence). The CDR3 spells CAWSERRDTQYF. The CDR3 nucleotides are TGTGCCTGGAGCGAACGTCGGGATACGCAGTATTTT.